These 8 T cell receptor beta chains originate from one sample sequenced in a study of T cells in Graves' hyperthyroidism and ophthalmopathy (dated by TCRdb to between 2019 and 2020). The library was produced with multiplex PCR. The sequencer listed for this sample is Illumina HiSeq 2000. The TCR beta CDR3 regions were amplified from RNA transcripts. A first-round RT-PCR of the TCR CDR3 used the HTBI primer set with the Qiagen OneStep RT-PCR kit. The public reads were run again by TCRdb, first through fastp at Q25 and then through MiXCR, and only productive beta chains were kept. Rows are unified per CDR3 protein, each entry keeping the most common DNA and genes. Counted in this sample were around 700,000 distinct CDR3 sequences; about 17% of them appeared once. Around 17% of the sample rests with the top ten. The specimen was blood. Receptors were obtained from a woman between 45 and 65 years old with Graves' hyperthyroidism that later progressed to Graves' ophthalmopathy.

The CDR3: CSAVPGTDEQYF. Here the CDR3 DNA reads TGCAGTGCTGTCCCCGGGACCGACGAGCAGTACTTC. V gene TRBV20-1 combines with J gene TRBJ2-7; D may correspond to TRBD1 or TRBD2 (5 bases each). The V end was cut by 5 bases, the J end by 5 bases, with 13 bases between. There are 12 residues in the CDR3. The V gene's germline CDR1 is DFQATT and CDR2 SNEGSKA (reference sequence).

This clonotype was recorded many times. The chain uses TRBV6-5 and TRBJ1-2; D ambiguous. Germline CDR1 is MNHEY and CDR2 is SVGAGI. V lost 0 bases and J lost 8, with 10 bases in between. The CDR3 extends over 13 amino acids. Written as DNA, the CDR3 is TGTGCCAGCAGTTACTCGATTTCGGCGGGCTACACCTTC. Its protein product is CASSYSISAGYTF.

This clonotype showed up many times. The chain uses TRBV3-1 and TRBJ1-1, with D possibly being TRBD1 (6 bases). There are 15 residues in the CDR3. The germline gives CDR1 LGHDT, CDR2 YNNKEL (reference sequence). Between the trimmed V and J ends, which lost 1 base and 7 bases, there was a span of 16 bases. The CDR3 nucleotides are TGTGCCAGCAGCCAAGCCACTACAGGGAAGAGTGAAGCTTTCTTT. The encoded protein is CASSQATTGKSEAFF.

This clonotype was seen a few times. The genes are TRBV6-1 and TRBJ1-6; 8 bases agree with TRBD1. Germline lookup yields CDR1 MNHNS and CDR2 SASEGT. V trimming: 2 bases; J trimming: 9 bases; junction bases outside the gene matches: 9. This CDR3 is 16 amino acids long. Here the CDR3 reads CASSEPAGGISSPLHF. For the CDR3, the DNA is TGTGCCAGCAGTGAACCTGCAGGGGGCATTAGTTCACCCCTCCACTTT.

This clonotype was observed at least ten times. The chain combines TRBV7-9 with TRBJ2-1; D remains unclear. The CDR3 spans 12 residues. Germline V lookup: CDR1 SEHNR, CDR2 FQNEAQ (reference sequence). The germline V and J ends were trimmed by 3 bases and 5 bases, with 5 bases remaining between them. The CDR3 loop reads CASSLDDNEQFF. In DNA form, the CDR3 reads TGTGCCAGCAGCTTGGATGACAATGAGCAGTTCTTC.

The chain is built from TRBV20-1 and TRBJ2-3, with TRBD2 matching over 12 bases. V lost 1 base and J lost 0; bases outside the gene matches: 14. The V gene's germline CDR1 is DFQATT and CDR2 SNEGSKA (reference sequence). This CDR3 has 20 amino acids. The CDR3 DNA sequence: TGCAGTGCTAGAGCCAAGTCTAGCGGGGGGGCAACCGTGAGCACAGATACGCAGTATTTT. The encoded protein is CSARAKSSGGATVSTDTQYF.

This clonotype was detected only a few times. V gene TRBV10-3 combines with J gene TRBJ2-1; 11 nucleotides align to TRBD2. This CDR3 region has 14 residues. Trimming cost V 7 bases and J 10 bases; bases outside gene matches: 9. Per the germline V gene, CDR1 is ENHRY and CDR2 is SYGVKD. CDR3 amino acids: CAIKGSGGAKEQFF. The CDR3 nucleotides read TGTGCCATCAAGGGTAGCGGGGGGGCCAAGGAGCAGTTCTTC.

The chain recombines TRBV4-1 with TRBJ1-2; D gene ambiguous. CDR3 size: 13 residues. From germline, CDR1 is MGHRA and CDR2 YSYEKL. Trimming took off 0 bases at V and 11 bases at J, with 13 bases between the two ends. The CDR3 loop is CASSQEGQASYTF. CDR3 coding DNA: TGCGCCAGCAGCCAAGAAGGGCAGGCGAGTTACACCTTC.